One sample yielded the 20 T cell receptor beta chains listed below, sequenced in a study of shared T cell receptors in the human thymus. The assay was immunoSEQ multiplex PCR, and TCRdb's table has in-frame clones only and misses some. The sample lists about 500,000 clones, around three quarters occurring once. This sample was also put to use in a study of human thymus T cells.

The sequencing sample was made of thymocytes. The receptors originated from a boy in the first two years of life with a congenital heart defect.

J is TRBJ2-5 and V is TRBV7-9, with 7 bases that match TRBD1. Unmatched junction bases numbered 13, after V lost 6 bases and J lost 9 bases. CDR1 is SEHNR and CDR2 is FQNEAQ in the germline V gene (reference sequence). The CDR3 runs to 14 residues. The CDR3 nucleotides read TGTGCCAGCAGTTGGTCCGGGACAGCCCCACCCCAGTACTTC. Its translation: CASSWSGTAPPQYF.

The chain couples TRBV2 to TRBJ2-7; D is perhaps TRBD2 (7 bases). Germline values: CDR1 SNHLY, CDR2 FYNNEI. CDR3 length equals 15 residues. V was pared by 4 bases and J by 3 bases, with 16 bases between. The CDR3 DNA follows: TGTGCCAGCAGTGGGGGGGGCAAGGACTTCTACGAGCAGTACTTC. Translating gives CASSGGGKDFYEQYF.

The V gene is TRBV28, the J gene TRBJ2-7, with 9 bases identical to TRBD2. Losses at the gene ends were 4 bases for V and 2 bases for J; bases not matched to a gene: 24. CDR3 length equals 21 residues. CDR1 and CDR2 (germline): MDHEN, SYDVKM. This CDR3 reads CASSSHLAGRFLEGGAYEQYF. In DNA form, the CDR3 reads TGTGCCAGCAGTTCACACCTAGCGGGAAGGTTCTTAGAAGGCGGCGCCTACGAGCAGTACTTC.

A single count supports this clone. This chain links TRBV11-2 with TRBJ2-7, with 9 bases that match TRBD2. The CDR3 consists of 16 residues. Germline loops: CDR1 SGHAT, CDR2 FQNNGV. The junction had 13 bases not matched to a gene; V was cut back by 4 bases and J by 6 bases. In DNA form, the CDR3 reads TGTGCCAGCAGCTCTCACCCCCGGGGGACTAGCCGCGAGCAGTACTTC. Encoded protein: CASSSHPRGTSREQYF.

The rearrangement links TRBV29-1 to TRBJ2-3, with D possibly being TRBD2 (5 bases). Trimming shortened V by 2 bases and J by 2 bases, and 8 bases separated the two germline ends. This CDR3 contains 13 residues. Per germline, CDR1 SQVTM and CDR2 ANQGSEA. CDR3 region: CSVEPEVTDTQYF. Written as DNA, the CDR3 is TGCAGCGTTGAACCGGAGGTCACAGATACGCAGTATTTT.

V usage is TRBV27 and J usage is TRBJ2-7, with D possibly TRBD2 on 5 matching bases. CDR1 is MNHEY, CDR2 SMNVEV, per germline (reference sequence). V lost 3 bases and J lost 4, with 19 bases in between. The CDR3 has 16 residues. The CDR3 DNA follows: TGTGCCAGCAGTTTTCGGCCCTCACGAGCGGCATACGAGCAGTACTTC. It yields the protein CASSFRPSRAAYEQYF.

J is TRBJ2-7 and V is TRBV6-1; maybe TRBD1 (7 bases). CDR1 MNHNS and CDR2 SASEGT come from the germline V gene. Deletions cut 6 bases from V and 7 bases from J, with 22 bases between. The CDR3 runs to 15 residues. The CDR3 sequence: CASREGAGTAGEQYF. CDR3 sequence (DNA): TGTGCCAGCAGGGAGGGGGCCGGGACGGCTGGGGAGCAGTACTTC.

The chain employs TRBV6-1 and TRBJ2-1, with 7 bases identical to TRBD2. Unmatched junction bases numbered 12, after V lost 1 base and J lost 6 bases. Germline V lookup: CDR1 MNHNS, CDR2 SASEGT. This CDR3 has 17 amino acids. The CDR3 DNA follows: TGTGCCAGCAGTGAAGAAGTTTGGGCTAGCGGAAGCAATGAGCAGTTCTTC. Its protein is CASSEEVWASGSNEQFF.

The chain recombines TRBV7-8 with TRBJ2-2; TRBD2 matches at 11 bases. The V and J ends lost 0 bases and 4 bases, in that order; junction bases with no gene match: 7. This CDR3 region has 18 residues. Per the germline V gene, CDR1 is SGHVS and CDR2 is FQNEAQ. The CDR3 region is CASSLAAGTSGPTGELFF. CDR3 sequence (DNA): TGTGCCAGCAGCTTAGCTGCCGGGACTAGCGGACCCACCGGGGAGCTGTTTTTT.

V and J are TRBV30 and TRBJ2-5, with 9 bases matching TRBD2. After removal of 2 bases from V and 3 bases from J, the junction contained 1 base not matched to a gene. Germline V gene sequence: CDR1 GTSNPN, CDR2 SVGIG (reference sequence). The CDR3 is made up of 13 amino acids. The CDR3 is CAWSSGGKETQYF. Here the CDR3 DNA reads TGTGCCTGGAGTAGCGGGGGGAAAGAGACCCAGTACTTC. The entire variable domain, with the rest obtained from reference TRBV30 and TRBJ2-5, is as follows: SQTIHQWPATLVQPVGSPLSLECTVEGTSNPNLYWYRQAAGRGLQLLFYSVGIGQISSEVPQNLSASRPQDRQFILSSKKLLLSDSGFYLCAWSSGGKETQYFGPGTRLLVL.

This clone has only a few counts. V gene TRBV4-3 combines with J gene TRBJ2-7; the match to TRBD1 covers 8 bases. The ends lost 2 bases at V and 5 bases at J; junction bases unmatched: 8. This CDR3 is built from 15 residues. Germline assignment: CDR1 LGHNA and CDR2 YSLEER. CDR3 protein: CASSQTEGQADEQYF. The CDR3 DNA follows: TGCGCCAGCAGCCAAACGGAGGGACAGGCGGACGAGCAGTACTTC.

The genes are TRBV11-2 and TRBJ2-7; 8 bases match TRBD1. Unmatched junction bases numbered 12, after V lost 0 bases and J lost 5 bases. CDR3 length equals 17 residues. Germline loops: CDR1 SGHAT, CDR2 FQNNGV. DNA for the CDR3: TGTGCCAGCAGCTTAGACCCCCGGGACAGGAGAATCCACGAGCAGTACTTC. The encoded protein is CASSLDPRDRRIHEQYF.

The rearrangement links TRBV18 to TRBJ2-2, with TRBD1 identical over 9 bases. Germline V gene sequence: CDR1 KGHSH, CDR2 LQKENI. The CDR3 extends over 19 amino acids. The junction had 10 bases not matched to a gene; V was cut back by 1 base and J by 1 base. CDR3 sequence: CASSPHTGDRVVNTGELFF. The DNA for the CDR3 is TGTGCCAGCTCACCACACACAGGGGACAGGGTAGTGAACACCGGGGAGCTGTTTTTT.

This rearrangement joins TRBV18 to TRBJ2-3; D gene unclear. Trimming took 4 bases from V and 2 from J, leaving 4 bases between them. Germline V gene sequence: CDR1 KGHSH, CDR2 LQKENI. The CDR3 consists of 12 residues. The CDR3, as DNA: TGTGCCAGCTCACTCTCCACAGATACGCAGTATTTT. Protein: CASSLSTDTQYF.

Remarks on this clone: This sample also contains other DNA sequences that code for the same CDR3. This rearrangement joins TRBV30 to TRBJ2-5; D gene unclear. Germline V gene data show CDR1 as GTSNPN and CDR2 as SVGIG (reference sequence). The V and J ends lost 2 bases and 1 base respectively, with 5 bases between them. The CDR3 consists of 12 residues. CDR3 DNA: TGTGCCTGGAGTCGAGGCCAAGAGACCCAGTACTTC. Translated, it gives CAWSRGQETQYF. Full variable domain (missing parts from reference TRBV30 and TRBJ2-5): SQTIHQWPATLVQPVGSPLSLECTVEGTSNPNLYWYRQAAGRGLQLLFYSVGIGQISSEVPQNLSASRPQDRQFILSSKKLLLSDSGFYLCAWSRGQETQYFGPGTRLLVL.

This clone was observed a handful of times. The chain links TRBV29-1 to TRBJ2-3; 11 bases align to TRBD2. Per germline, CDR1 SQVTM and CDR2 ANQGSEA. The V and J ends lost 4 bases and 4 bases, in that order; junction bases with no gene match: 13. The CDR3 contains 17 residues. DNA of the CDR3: TGCAGCGTTGTTCCCCTCATAGCGGGAGGGCCGCCAGATACGCAGTATTTT. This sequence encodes CSVVPLIAGGPPDTQYF.

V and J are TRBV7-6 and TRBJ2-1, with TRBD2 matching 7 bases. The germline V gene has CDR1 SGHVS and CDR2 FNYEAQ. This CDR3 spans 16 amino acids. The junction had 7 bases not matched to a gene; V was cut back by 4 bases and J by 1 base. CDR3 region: CASSSFSGPSYNEQFF. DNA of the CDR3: TGTGCCAGCAGCTCGTTTAGCGGGCCTTCCTACAATGAGCAGTTCTTC. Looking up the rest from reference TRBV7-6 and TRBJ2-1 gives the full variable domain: GAGVSQSPRYKVTKRGQDVALRCDPISGHVSLYWYRQALGQGPEFLTYFNYEAQQDKSGLPNDRFSAERPEGSISTLTIQRTEQRDSAMYRCASSSFSGPSYNEQFFGPGTRLTVL.

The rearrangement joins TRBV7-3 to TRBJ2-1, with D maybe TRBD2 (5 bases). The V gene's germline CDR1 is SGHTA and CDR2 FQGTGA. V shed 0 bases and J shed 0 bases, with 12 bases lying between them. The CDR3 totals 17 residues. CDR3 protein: CASSLTPAGSSYNEQFF. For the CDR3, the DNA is TGTGCCAGCAGCTTAACTCCGGCGGGTTCCTCCTACAATGAGCAGTTCTTC.

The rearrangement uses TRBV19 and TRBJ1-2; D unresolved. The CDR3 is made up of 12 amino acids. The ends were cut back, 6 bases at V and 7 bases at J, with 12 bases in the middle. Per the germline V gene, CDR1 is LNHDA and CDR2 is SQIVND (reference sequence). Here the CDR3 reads CASSVREIGYTF. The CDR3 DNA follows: TGTGCCAGTAGCGTCCGGGAAATTGGCTACACCTTC.

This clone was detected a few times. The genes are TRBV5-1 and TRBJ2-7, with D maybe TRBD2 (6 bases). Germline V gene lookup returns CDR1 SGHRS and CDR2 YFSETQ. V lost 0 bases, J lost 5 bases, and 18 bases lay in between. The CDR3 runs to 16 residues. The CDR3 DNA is TGCGCCAGCAGCTTGGCGGGACTCTCACCCTTCCACGAGCAGTACTTC. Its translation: CASSLAGLSPFHEQYF. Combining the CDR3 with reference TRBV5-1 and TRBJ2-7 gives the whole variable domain KAGVTQTPRYLIKTRGQQVTLSCSPISGHRSVSWYQQTPGQGLQFLFEYFSETQRNKGNFPGRFSGRQFSNSRSEMNVSTLELGDSALYLCASSLAGLSPFHEQYFGPGTRLTVT.